This TCR beta chain was sequenced during a study of tumor and adjacent non-tumor tissue in lung cancer. The wider study: Samples averaged approximately 3.9 million productive TCRbeta reads each. Whole-study findings and limits: Top 100 clones took a larger repertoire share in normal lung.

Points on this clonotype: Its antigen is as yet unknown. At one end, the junction sequence differs from germline, possibly due to a read error.

This CDR3 comprises 19 residues. Looked up from germline, CDR1 is SGHNT and CDR2 is YYREEE (reference sequence). RNA was extracted from bulk tissue without any cell sorting. More than 3 cm separated this lung sample from the edge of the tumor. TCRbeta libraries were built with three rounds of nested PCR, modified from ARM-PCR. TCRdb passed the multiplex PCR reads through MiXCR, listing each CDR3 protein once. The sample records 65,000 to 75,000 distinct CDR3 sequences, more than 75% being singletons. The V call is TRBV5-4, the J call TRBJ2-3; the D gene is possibly TRBD2 (7 bases). Sequenced: distant non-tumor lung tissue. The clonotype was recovered from a man in his sixties with non-small cell lung cancer. The CDR3, as DNA: TGTGCCACCAGCTTGGCGTTTATGGCTAGCGGAAGGGGGACAGATACGCAGTATTTT. Protein sequence: CATSLAFMASGRGTDTQYF.